Presented here are 19 T cell receptor beta chains from one specimen sequenced in a study of human T cells and chemical hapten exposure (dated by TCRdb to the early 2020s). The sample's time point label, decoded: healthy volunteer bleed at 2 weeks. Total RNA was extracted from unfractionated whole blood collected in Tempus Blood RNA tubes. Library preparation used RACE. TCRdb shows the sequencer as NextSeq 500. Using fastp trimming at Q25 and MiXCR clonotype assembly, TCRdb reanalyzed the public sequencing data and kept in-frame beta chains. Each CDR3 protein appears once, grouped with its most common genes and DNA. A total of roughly 130,000 distinct CDR3 sequences appear in this sample, around 8.2% of them only once. Roughly 1.8% of the sample is in the top ten clones. Sequences were obtained from whole blood. The receptors come from a male donor in good health. Some clones in this sample may be carry-over from other donors' samples.

A single count supports this clonotype. This clone may be a read error of a much larger clone one base away. J is TRBJ1-1 and V is TRBV5-1; the D gene is possibly TRBD1 (6 bases). This CDR3 has 14 amino acids. In germline, CDR1 is SGHRS, CDR2 YFSETQ. The CDR3 coding sequence is TGCGCCAGCAGCTTGGACAGGGTTGACACTAAAGCTTTCTTT. It encodes CASSLDRVDTKAFF.

This clonotype was detected a few times. V gene TRBV13 combines with J gene TRBJ2-7; TRBD2 is a possible D gene (5 bases). This CDR3 is built from 14 residues. Looked up from germline, CDR1 is PRHDT and CDR2 is FYEKMQ (reference sequence). Trimming removed 5 bases from V and 2 bases from J, with 13 bases in between. CDR3 sequence: CASSQERKPYEQYF. The CDR3 DNA sequence: TGTGCCAGCAGCCAGGAGCGGAAGCCCTACGAGCAGTACTTC.

This clonotype occurred once. The rearrangement links TRBV30 to TRBJ2-7; 13 bases line up with TRBD2. CDR1 and CDR2 (germline): GTSNPN, SVGIG (reference sequence). The CDR3 contains 17 residues. Unmatched junction bases numbered 9, after V lost 0 bases and J lost 4 bases. The chain's CDR3 is CAWSVILRLAGGYEQYF. CDR3 coding DNA: TGTGCCTGGAGTGTAATCCTAAGACTAGCGGGAGGTTACGAGCAGTACTTC.

The gene calls are TRBV6-5 and TRBJ2-7; the match to TRBD1 covers 7 bases. Germline V CDR1 and CDR2: MNHEY, SVGAGI. The CDR3 consists of 15 residues. The trim removed 3 bases at V and 0 bases at J, leaving 5 bases unmatched. CDR3 nucleotides: TGTGCCAGCAGTTATTCGACAGGGCACTCCTACGAGCAGTACTTC. Amino acid sequence: CASSYSTGHSYEQYF.

This clonotype was picked up many times. This chain uses TRBV29-1 with TRBJ1-2; D gene unclear. The CDR3 extends over 8 amino acids. Germline loops: CDR1 SQVTM, CDR2 ANQGSEA. V dropped 5 bases and J dropped 12 bases, with 7 bases sitting between them. The CDR3 loop is CSVSKHTF. CDR3 sequence (DNA): TGCAGCGTTAGTAAACACACCTTC. Looking up the rest from reference TRBV29-1 and TRBJ1-2 gives the full variable domain: SAVISQKPSRDICQRGTSLTIQCQVDSQVTMMFWYRQQPGQSLTLIATANQGSEATYESGFVIDKFPISRPNLTFSTLTVSNMSPEDSSIYLCSVSKHTFGSGTRLTVV.

V gene TRBV14 combines with J gene TRBJ2-6, with D possibly being TRBD1 or TRBD2 (5 bases each). The CDR3 runs to 15 residues. The germline CDR1 and CDR2 sequences are SGHDN and FVKESK. V was clipped by 4 bases and J by 4 bases, with 11 bases between them. CDR3 sequence: CASSRTGPGANVLTF. In DNA form, the CDR3 reads TGTGCCAGCAGCCGGACGGGGCCCGGGGCCAACGTCCTGACTTTC.

The chain recombines TRBV9 with TRBJ2-5; tentatively, D is TRBD2 (5 bases). V was cut by 1 base and J by 1 base, with 8 bases left in between. Germline assignment: CDR1 SGDLS and CDR2 YYNGEE. The CDR3 is made up of 14 amino acids. CDR3 in amino acids: CASSVSGSQETQYF. DNA for the CDR3: TGTGCCAGCAGCGTATCGGGAAGCCAAGAGACCCAGTACTTC.

In this sample, this clonotype turned up many times. V is TRBV20-1 and J is TRBJ1-2, with D possibly TRBD1 on 6 matching bases. The V end lost 6 bases, the J end lost 0 bases, and 17 bases lay between the germline ends. Germline CDR1 reads DFQATT; CDR2 reads SNEGSKA (reference sequence). The CDR3 contains 15 residues. CDR3 loop: CSATIAGDSNYGYTF. CDR3 DNA sequence: TGCAGTGCGACGATCGCAGGGGACTCTAACTATGGCTACACCTTC.

This CDR3 reads CATRASPQETQYF. CDR3 coding DNA: TGTGCCACCCGAGCATCACCACAAGAGACCCAGTACTTC. The chain couples TRBV6-2 or TRBV6-3 to TRBJ2-5; no clear D. V lost 10 bases to trimming and J lost 2 bases, with 14 bases between them. The CDR3 has 13 residues. Germline V gene sequence: CDR1 MNHEY, CDR2 SVGEGT.

In this sample, this clonotype turned up many times. The rearrangement uses TRBV10-3 and TRBJ2-1, with D uncertain. V lost 3 bases and J lost 7, with 13 bases in between. Germline V gives CDR1 ENHRY, CDR2 SYGVKD. CDR3 length equals 14 residues. Here the CDR3 DNA reads TGTGCCATCAGTGATTCCTTGACGGGTAATGAGCAGTTCTTC. Protein sequence: CAISDSLTGNEQFF.

This clonotype was counted ten times or more. The V call is TRBV19, the J call TRBJ1-1; D is undetermined. Germline-derived CDR1 and CDR2 are LNHDA and SQIVND (reference sequence). This CDR3 region has 13 residues. The ends were cut back, 6 bases at V and 1 base at J, with 9 bases in the middle. The CDR3 bases are TGTGCCAGTAGCCCGGACCCGAACACTGAAGCTTTCTTT. Translated: CASSPDPNTEAFF. The whole variable domain, filled in from reference TRBV19 and TRBJ1-1, reads DGGITQSPKYLFRKEGQNVTLSCEQNLNHDAMYWYRQDPGQGLRLIYYSQIVNDFQKGDIAEGYSVSREKKESFPLTVTSAQKNPTAFYLCASSPDPNTEAFFGQGTRLTVV.

This clonotype has at least ten counts. The chain has TRBV29-1 and TRBJ2-7; 7 nucleotides agree with TRBD1. This CDR3 is 11 amino acids long. V lost 6 bases and J lost 6; bases outside the gene matches: 5. Germline CDR1 is SQVTM and CDR2 is ANQGSEA. The CDR3 sequence is CSVITGAEQYF. CDR3 nucleotides: TGCAGCGTGATTACAGGGGCCGAGCAGTACTTC.

There are a few counts of this clonotype. CDR3 bases: TGTGCCAGCAGTGAATTCATTACAGGGACCGACACTGAAGCTTTCTTT. This sequence encodes CASSEFITGTDTEAFF. This rearrangement joins TRBV6-1 to TRBJ1-1, with D tentatively TRBD1 (6 bases). The germline V gene has CDR1 MNHNS and CDR2 SASEGT. Between the trimmed V and J ends, which lost 2 bases and 3 bases, there was a span of 16 bases. The CDR3 length is 16 residues.

This clonotype was seen at least ten times. V usage is TRBV5-6 and J usage is TRBJ1-6; D gene uncertain. The CDR3 is 17 residues long. Germline V gene sequence: CDR1 SGHDT, CDR2 YYEEEE. V was trimmed by 4 bases and J by 7 bases, leaving 21 bases between them. The CDR3 loop is CASSERRGVIRNSPLHF. The DNA for the CDR3 is TGTGCCAGCAGCGAAAGACGCGGAGTTATTAGAAATTCACCCCTCCACTTT.

There are a few counts of this clonotype. The chain recombines TRBV29-1 with TRBJ1-1, with unresolved D. Looked up from germline, CDR1 is SQVTM and CDR2 is ANQGSEA. The V and J ends lost 0 bases and 6 bases respectively, with 11 bases between them. The CDR3 covers 13 residues. CDR3 coding DNA: TGCAGCGTTGAAGAGATCCCCCGGCCTGAAGCTTTCTTT. Translated: CSVEEIPRPEAFF.

This clonotype has at least ten counts. V gene TRBV11-2 combines with J gene TRBJ1-4, with 8 bases identical to TRBD1. This CDR3 is built from 14 residues. Germline CDR1 reads SGHAT; CDR2 reads FQNNGV. After removal of 7 bases from V and 5 bases from J, the junction contained 6 bases not matched to a gene. CDR3 residues: CASNLTGGNEKLFF. The CDR3, as DNA: TGTGCCAGCAATCTCACAGGGGGGAATGAAAAACTGTTTTTT.

This clonotype has only a few counts. V usage is TRBV3-1 and J usage is TRBJ2-5; D gene unclear. This CDR3 comprises 15 residues. Trimming shortened V by 0 bases and J by 4 bases, and 12 bases separated the two germline ends. In germline, CDR1 is LGHDT, CDR2 YNNKEL (reference sequence). CDR3 DNA: TGTGCCAGCAGCCAAGAAACACGTCTATTAGAGACCCAGTACTTC. It yields the protein CASSQETRLLETQYF.

This clonotype was detected ten times or more. The chain carries TRBV12-3 or TRBV12-4 and TRBJ2-3; TRBD2 matches 8 bases. With 6 bases clipped from V and 3 bases from J, the junction kept 11 bases outside the gene matches. The CDR3 runs to 16 residues. Here the CDR3 reads CASSPFAGGGTDTQYF. The CDR3, as DNA: TGTGCCAGCAGCCCCTTTGCCGGGGGGGGGACAGATACGCAGTATTTT.

This clonotype was detected many times. CDR3: CASSLVLDGTVMNTEAFF. The DNA of the CDR3 is TGTGCCAGCAGCTTAGTTTTGGACGGGACAGTTATGAACACTGAAGCTTTCTTT. The chain joins TRBV7-2 to TRBJ1-1, with 7 bases identical to TRBD1. V was clipped by 1 base and J by 0 bases; unmatched bases: 11. Germline-derived CDR1 and CDR2 are SGHTA and FQGNSA. There are 18 residues in the CDR3.